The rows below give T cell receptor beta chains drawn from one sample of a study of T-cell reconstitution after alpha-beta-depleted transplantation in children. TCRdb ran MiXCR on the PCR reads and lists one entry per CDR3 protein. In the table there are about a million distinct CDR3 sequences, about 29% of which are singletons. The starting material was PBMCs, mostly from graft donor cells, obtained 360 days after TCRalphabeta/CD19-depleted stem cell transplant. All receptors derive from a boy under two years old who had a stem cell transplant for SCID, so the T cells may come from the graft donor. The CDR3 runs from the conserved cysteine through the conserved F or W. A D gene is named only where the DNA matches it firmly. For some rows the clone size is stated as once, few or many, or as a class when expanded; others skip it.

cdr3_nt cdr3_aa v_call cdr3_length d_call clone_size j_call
TGCGCCAGCAGGCAGCCCGGGACAGGGCATTATGGCTACACCTTC CASRQPGTGHYGYTF TRBV4-1 15 TRBD1 few TRBJ1-2
TGTGCCAGCAGCCCCCCTCCGGGACTAGCGGTTTCGGGGGCCAACGTCCTGACTTTC CASSPPPGLAVSGANVLTF TRBV9 19 TRBD2 - TRBJ2-6
TGTGCCAGCAGCTTGGTGATGTTGAATCAGCCCCAGCATTTT CASSLVMLNQPQHF TRBV5-5 14 - once TRBJ1-5
TGCGCCAGCAGCTTGAGGTCCATCCAAGAGACCCAGTACTTC CASSLRSIQETQYF TRBV5-1 14 - few TRBJ2-5
TGTGCCAGCAGTTACCGGCGGAGTGGGGAGACCCAGTACTTC CASSYRRSGETQYF TRBV6-2/TRBV6-3 14 - few TRBJ2-5
TGCGCCAGCAGCTTGGACCCCCAGCATTTT CASSLDPQHF TRBV5-1 10 - - TRBJ1-5
TGTGCCAGTAGTATTGGGCAGCAAAACTACGAGCAGTTCTTC CASSIGQQNYEQFF TRBV19 14 - few TRBJ2-1
TGTGCCAGTTCCGTCACTAGCGGGGGGCTCGAGCAGTACTTC CASSVTSGGLEQYF TRBV12-3/TRBV12-4 14 TRBD2 - TRBJ2-7
TGTGCCAGCAGCCAGTTTGGGACGCCGAACACTGAAGCTTTCTTT CASSQFGTPNTEAFF TRBV9 15 - - TRBJ1-1
TGTGCCAGCTCACCGTTGGGACAGCCGAACACCGGGGAGCTGTTTTTT CASSPLGQPNTGELFF TRBV12-3/TRBV12-4 16 TRBD1 - TRBJ2-2
TGTGCCAGCAGGGCGGACAGGGCCACTCAGCCCCAGCATTTT CASRADRATQPQHF TRBV12-3/TRBV12-4 14 TRBD1 - TRBJ1-5
TGTGCCATCAGTGAGACAGGACCAGCGAACACCGGGGAGCTGTTTTTT CAISETGPANTGELFF TRBV10-3 16 - - TRBJ2-2
TGTGCCAGCAGTTTACTAGGTTCGGCCGGGGAGCTGTTTTTT CASSLLGSAGELFF TRBV12-3/TRBV12-4 14 - many TRBJ2-2
TGCAGTGCTAGAGATGTACGGAACTATGGCTACACCTTC CSARDVRNYGYTF TRBV20-1 13 - few TRBJ1-2
TGTGCCAGCAGTTTTTACGGGGCTGGAAACACCATATATTTT CASSFYGAGNTIYF TRBV12-3/TRBV12-4 14 - few TRBJ1-3
TGTGCCAGCAGCACCGGGGGGGGAGTGACTGAAGCTTTCTTT CASSTGGGVTEAFF TRBV11-2 14 - - TRBJ1-1
TGTGCCAGCAGCTCGAACATCATTGACCGGACTTCTTACGAGCAGTACTTC CASSSNIIDRTSYEQYF TRBV7-2 17 - - TRBJ2-7
TGTGCCAGCAGCGCCGCGGCCAATGAGCAGTTCTTC CASSAAANEQFF TRBV7-9 12 - few TRBJ2-1
TGTGCCAGTAGTATAGACGTCGGAGTAGCCAAAAACATTCAGTACTTC CASSIDVGVAKNIQYF TRBV19 16 - few TRBJ2-4
TGCGCCAGCAGTTCGACTAGCGGGGGGGAATCAGATACGCAGTATTTT CASSSTSGGESDTQYF TRBV4-1 16 TRBD2 many TRBJ2-3
TGTGCCAGCAGCTATCGAACGGGGGTTCCTTACACAGATACGCAGTATTTT CASSYRTGVPYTDTQYF TRBV13 17 - - TRBJ2-3
TGTGCCAGCAGCTTAGGGATCACAGATACGCAGTATTTT CASSLGITDTQYF TRBV7-3 13 - few TRBJ2-3
TGCGCCAGCAGCTTGGCCCAGGGTAGGAGGGAGACCCAGTACTTC CASSLAQGRRETQYF TRBV5-1 15 - - TRBJ2-5
TGCGCCAGCAGGGTAATCGGGACTAGCGGGGGTTCCTACAATGAGCAGTTCTTC CASRVIGTSGGSYNEQFF TRBV5-1 18 TRBD2 few TRBJ2-1
TGCAGCTCCGCGGGGGGAGTCACAGATACGCAGTATTTT CSSAGGVTDTQYF TRBV29-1 13 TRBD2 once TRBJ2-3
TGTGCCAGCAGTTACCGGGGGTGGAATGAGCAGTTCTTC CASSYRGWNEQFF TRBV6-2/TRBV6-3 13 - - TRBJ2-1
TGCGCCAGCAGCTTGTGGGCCCTGCGAAGGGAGACCCAGTACTTC CASSLWALRRETQYF TRBV5-1 15 - many TRBJ2-5
TGCAGTGCTAGTGCGGGGGGAAACGAGCAGTACTTC CSASAGGNEQYF TRBV20-1 12 TRBD2 - TRBJ2-7
TGTGCCAGCAGTTTAACGGATGGGGCTAGCGGGTACACAGATACGCAGTATTTT CASSLTDGASGYTDTQYF TRBV28 18 TRBD2 - TRBJ2-3
TGCGCCAGCGGAGGACAGCCGAACACTGAAGCTTTCTTT CASGGQPNTEAFF TRBV5-1 13 - - TRBJ1-1
TGCAGTGCTAGTCGTAGATACAATGAGCAGTTCTTC CSASRRYNEQFF TRBV20-1 12 - - TRBJ2-1
TGCAGTGCCGAGCCGGGACTAGCCCCACCAGATACGCAGTATTTT CSAEPGLAPPDTQYF TRBV20-1 15 TRBD2 - TRBJ2-3
TGCGCCAGCAGCAGGACAGGGGGCAGTTCAGATACGCAGTATTTT CASSRTGGSSDTQYF TRBV5-1 15 TRBD1 - TRBJ2-3
TGTGCCAGCAGTGTCGGGGGCCCCAACACCGGGGAGCTGTTTTTT CASSVGGPNTGELFF TRBV25-1 15 - - TRBJ2-2
TGCAGTGCTAGAGATCGCAAGAACTATGGCTACACCTTC CSARDRKNYGYTF TRBV20-1 13 - few TRBJ1-2
TGTGCCAGCAGCTTAGGTGGGGCCGGGAGCAATCAGCCCCAGCATTTT CASSLGGAGSNQPQHF TRBV7-9 16 - few TRBJ1-5
TGCAGTGCTAGAGTAGCGGGGGGGCCTCGCTCCTACGAGCAGTACTTC CSARVAGGPRSYEQYF TRBV20-1 16 TRBD2 - TRBJ2-7
TGCGCCAGCTGGGGCGGGGGGTCAGATACGCAGTATTTT CASWGGGSDTQYF TRBV5-1 13 TRBD2 - TRBJ2-3
TGTGCCAGCTCACCACAGGGGGCCGAGCAGTACTTC CASSPQGAEQYF TRBV18 12 TRBD1 few TRBJ2-7
TGTGCCAGCTCACCCTTAAGACAGAGCTCCTACAATGAGCAGTTCTTC CASSPLRQSSYNEQFF TRBV18 16 - few TRBJ2-1
TGCGCCAGCAGCTTGGTGGCGGGGGGGCTTTTGAGTGAGCAGTTCTTC CASSLVAGGLLSEQFF TRBV5-1 16 TRBD2 few TRBJ2-1
TGTGCCAGCAGTTTAGGTCCCTACCGGCCCGGGGAGCTGTTTTTT CASSLGPYRPGELFF TRBV12-3/TRBV12-4 15 - - TRBJ2-2
TGTGCCAGCAGCCAGCGGGGGGGCCGGAATGAGCAGTTCTTC CASSQRGGRNEQFF TRBV7-2 14 TRBD2 - TRBJ2-1
TGTGCCAGCAGCTGGGACGTCTATGGCTACACCTTC CASSWDVYGYTF TRBV6-2/TRBV6-3 12 - many TRBJ1-2
TGCGCCAGCAGGCACGGGGAGAACACTGAAGCTTTCTTT CASRHGENTEAFF TRBV5-1 13 - - TRBJ1-1
TGCGCCACCTCATCTGCCCCTGGCTCCTACAATGAGCAGTTCTTC CATSSAPGSYNEQFF TRBV5-1 15 - - TRBJ2-1
TGCAGTGCTAGAGAATTACACTCGAACACTGAAGCTTTCTTT CSARELHSNTEAFF TRBV20-1 14 - - TRBJ1-1
TGTGCCACCAGCAGAGATGGGGCAGCCTGGTCCTACAATGAGCAGTTCTTC CATSRDGAAWSYNEQFF TRBV15 17 - few TRBJ2-1
TGCAGTGCTAGAGAAAGGCACCTCTTTCAGTATTTT CSARERHLFQYF TRBV20-1 12 - few TRBJ2-3
TGTGCCAGCAGTTTTTCCCCCTTATTAGCGAACAATGAGCAGTTCTTC CASSFSPLLANNEQFF TRBV27 16 - - TRBJ2-1
TGTGCCAGTAGTATATCCACCGGACCGGAGAACACTGAAGCTTTCTTT CASSISTGPENTEAFF TRBV19 16 - - TRBJ1-1
TGTGCCAGCAGCTTATACAGGGGGCGGGGGACTGAAGCTTTCTTT CASSLYRGRGTEAFF TRBV7-6 15 TRBD1 - TRBJ1-1
TGTGCCAGCAGGAGGACAGTCCAAATGAGCACAGATACGCAGTATTTT CASRRTVQMSTDTQYF TRBV6-2/TRBV6-3 16 - - TRBJ2-3
TGCGCCAGCAGCCAAGATCCGCCGACTACCATCTTCTACGAGCAGTACTTC CASSQDPPTTIFYEQYF TRBV4-1 17 - few TRBJ2-7
TGTGCCACCAGTGCCTTTGGTCCAGGAACGAACACCGGGGAGCTGTTTTTT CATSAFGPGTNTGELFF TRBV24-1 17 - - TRBJ2-2
TGCGCCAGCACTACCGGGCTAAAGGGGCTAGAGACCCAGTACTTC CASTTGLKGLETQYF TRBV5-1 15 - - TRBJ2-5
TGCAGCGTTGAAGTGATCCCCCAGGGCCGTAGTTACGAGCAGTACTTC CSVEVIPQGRSYEQYF TRBV29-1 16 - - TRBJ2-7